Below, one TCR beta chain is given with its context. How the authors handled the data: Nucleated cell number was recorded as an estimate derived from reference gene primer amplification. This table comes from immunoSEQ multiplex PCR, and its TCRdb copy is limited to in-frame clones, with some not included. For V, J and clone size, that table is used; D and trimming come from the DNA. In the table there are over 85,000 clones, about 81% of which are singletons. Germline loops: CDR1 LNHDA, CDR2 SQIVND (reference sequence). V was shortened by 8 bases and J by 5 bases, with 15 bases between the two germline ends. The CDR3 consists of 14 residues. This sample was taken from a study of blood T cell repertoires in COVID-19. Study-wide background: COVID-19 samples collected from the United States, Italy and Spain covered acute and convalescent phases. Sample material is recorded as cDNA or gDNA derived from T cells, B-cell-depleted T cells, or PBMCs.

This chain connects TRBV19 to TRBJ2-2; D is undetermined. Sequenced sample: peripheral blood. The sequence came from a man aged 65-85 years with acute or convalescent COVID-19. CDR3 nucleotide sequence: TGTGCCAGTTGGTACGGAGCCGGGACCGGGGAGCTGTTTTTT. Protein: CASWYGAGTGELFF.